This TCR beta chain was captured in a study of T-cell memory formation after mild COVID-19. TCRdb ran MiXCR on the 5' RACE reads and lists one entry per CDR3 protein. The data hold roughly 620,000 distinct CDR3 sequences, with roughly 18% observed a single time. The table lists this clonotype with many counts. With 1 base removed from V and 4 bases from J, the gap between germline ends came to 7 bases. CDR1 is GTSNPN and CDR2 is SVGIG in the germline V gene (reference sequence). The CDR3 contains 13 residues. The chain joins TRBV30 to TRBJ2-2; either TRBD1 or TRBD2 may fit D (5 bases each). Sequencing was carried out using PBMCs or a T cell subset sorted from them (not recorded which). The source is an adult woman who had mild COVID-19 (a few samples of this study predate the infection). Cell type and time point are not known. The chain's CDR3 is CAWSGGSTGELFF. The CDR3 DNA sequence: TGTGCCTGGAGTGGGGGGTCCACCGGGGAGCTGTTTTTT.